This TCR beta chain was sequenced for a study of identical twins. This clonotype has only a few counts. One entry per CDR3 protein, called by TCRdb with MiXCR from the 5' RACE reads. The data contain 450,000 to 650,000 distinct CDR3 sequences, over 8.5% of them singletons. CDR3 length equals 14 residues. CDR1 and CDR2 (germline): SQVTM, ANQGSEA. V was clipped by 4 bases and J by 1 base; unmatched bases: 1. These same records also appear under a second study, on yellow fever vaccine responses in identical twins.

The sequencing input was PBMCs. The receptor comes from a young woman in good health. V and J are TRBV29-1 and TRBJ2-2, with 9 positions matching TRBD2. In DNA form, the CDR3 reads TGCAGCGTTGGACTAGCGGTGAACACCGGGGAGCTGTTTTTT. Its translation is CSVGLAVNTGELFF.